A single sample gave rise to the 30 T cell receptor beta chains below, sequenced in a study of shared clonotypes between healthy human individuals. Only CD45RO-negative cells positively selected for CCR7 counted as naive CD8 cells, so terminally differentiated effector memory CD45RA+ cells were excluded. Only in-frame clones appear in the TCRdb table, and some are missing; sequencing was by immunoSEQ multiplex PCR. Here the sample spans roughly 2.1 million clones, about 92% being singletons. The specimen sequenced was naive CD8+ T cells from PBMCs. The source is a man aged 18 to 29 in good health. Some clones in this sample may be carry-over from other donors' samples.

The chain recombines TRBV15 with TRBJ2-3; 10 bases are shared with TRBD2. Trimming took 5 bases from V and 2 from J; bases not matched to a gene: 7. Germline CDR1 is LNHNV and CDR2 is YYDKDF (reference sequence). The CDR3 consists of 16 residues. CDR3 residues: CATSVSGRELTDTQYF. In DNA form, the CDR3 reads TGTGCCACCAGCGTAAGCGGGAGGGAACTCACAGATACGCAGTATTTT.

The chain combines TRBV7-9 with TRBJ2-7; 8 bases align to TRBD1. Germline CDR1 is SEHNR and CDR2 is FQNEAQ (reference sequence). The J segment lost 3 bases and the V segment lost 5 bases, leaving 9 bases of the junction unmatched. This CDR3 spans 15 amino acids. CDR3 region: CASSPTGTGNYEQYF. The CDR3 DNA reads as TGTGCCAGCAGCCCAACCGGGACAGGAAACTACGAGCAGTACTTC.

The rearrangement links TRBV27 to TRBJ2-7; D ambiguous. Trimming left V 2 bases short and J 6 bases short, with 11 bases between. In germline, CDR1 is MNHEY, CDR2 SMNVEV (reference sequence). The CDR3 has 13 residues. The CDR3 loop reads CASSLEAGTEQYF. CDR3 DNA: TGTGCCAGCAGTTTAGAGGCAGGAACCGAGCAGTACTTC.

This CDR3 is CASSFFLGLGNEQFF. For the CDR3, the DNA is TGTGCCAGCAGCTTTTTTCTGGGGTTAGGCAATGAGCAGTTCTTC. The chain joins TRBV11-2 to TRBJ2-1; D is uncertain. The CDR3 spans 15 residues. CDR1 is SGHAT, CDR2 FQNNGV, per germline. V dropped 3 bases and J dropped 6 bases, with 15 bases sitting between them.

The J gene is TRBJ2-1, the V gene TRBV27; 7 bases map to TRBD2. V dropped 2 bases and J dropped 7; count of bases not matched to a gene: 8. The length of the CDR3 is 15 residues. Germline V gene data show CDR1 as MNHEY and CDR2 as SMNVEV (reference sequence). CDR3 in amino acids: CASSLAQRGWNEQFF. For the CDR3, the DNA is TGTGCCAGCAGTTTAGCCCAGCGGGGCTGGAATGAGCAGTTCTTC.

The chain employs TRBV5-1 and TRBJ2-2, with a weak D call TRBD1 (5 bases). Between the trimmed V and J ends, which lost 0 bases and 1 base, there was a span of 10 bases. Germline V gene data show CDR1 as SGHRS and CDR2 as YFSETQ. The CDR3 has 16 residues. This CDR3 is CASSLGWQGNTGELFF. CDR3 nucleotide sequence: TGCGCCAGCAGCTTGGGGTGGCAGGGGAACACCGGGGAGCTGTTTTTT.

On this clone itself: Other DNA variants within this sample encode the same CDR3. The rearrangement uses TRBV7-8 and TRBJ2-5; no firm D call. Trimming cost V 1 base and J 4 bases, with 4 bases left between them. From germline, CDR1 is SGHVS and CDR2 FQNEAQ. The CDR3 covers 12 residues. The CDR3 DNA sequence: TGTGCCAGCAGCTTAGTGGGAGAGACCCAGTACTTC. This sequence encodes CASSLVGETQYF. Filled out from reference TRBV7-8 and TRBJ2-5, the complete variable domain reads GAGVSQSPRYKVAKRGQDVALRCDPISGHVSLFWYQQALGQGPEFLTYFQNEAQLDKSGLPSDRFFAERPEGSVSTLKIQRTQQEDSAVYLCASSLVGETQYFGPGTRLLVL.

The V call is TRBV19, the J call TRBJ2-2; D may be TRBD1 (5 bases). V lost 7 bases to trimming and J lost 6 bases, with 18 bases between them. The CDR3 length is 15 residues. From germline, CDR1 is LNHDA and CDR2 SQIVND (reference sequence). DNA for the CDR3: TGTGCCAGTATTGAGTCGCAGGGCTTCCCCGGGGAGCTGTTTTTT. It specifies CASIESQGFPGELFF.

This rearrangement joins TRBV7-9 to TRBJ2-6; 9 bases align to TRBD1. Germline CDR1 is SEHNR and CDR2 is FQNEAQ (reference sequence). The J segment lost 4 bases and the V segment lost 5 bases, leaving 15 bases of the junction unmatched. This CDR3 spans 19 amino acids. The CDR3 DNA follows: TGTGCCAGCAGCCCCACAGGGGGCCTCCAGCATTACGGGGCCAACGTCCTGACTTTC. Translated: CASSPTGGLQHYGANVLTF. Looking up the rest from reference TRBV7-9 and TRBJ2-6 gives the full variable domain: DTGVSQNPRHKITKRGQNVTFRCDPISEHNRLYWYRQTLGQGPEFLTYFQNEAQLEKSRLLSDRFSAERPKGSFSTLEIQRTEQGDSAMYLCASSPTGGLQHYGANVLTFGAGSRLTVL.

The V and J genes are TRBV27 and TRBJ1-2, with 11 bases aligning to TRBD1. CDR3 length equals 17 residues. Germline values: CDR1 MNHEY, CDR2 SMNVEV (reference sequence). J gave up 6 bases and V 5 bases, and 14 bases lay outside the gene matches. In DNA, the CDR3 is TGTGCCAGCAGTCCTTGGACAGGGGGCGCCGCTTCCAATGGCTACACCTTC. This gives the protein CASSPWTGGAASNGYTF.

This clone was recorded a few times. The gene calls are TRBV6-1 and TRBJ1-1, with TRBD1 matching 8 bases. CDR1 and CDR2 from the germline V gene are MNHNS and SASEGT. This CDR3 comprises 15 residues. V shed 8 bases, J shed 1 base, and the junction held 9 bases outside the gene matches. The CDR3 coding sequence is TGTGCCAGCGAGGACAGGGCTTCAAGGAACACTGAAGCTTTCTTT. Its protein is CASEDRASRNTEAFF.

A word on this clone: Other DNA variants within this sample encode the same CDR3. As DNA, the CDR3 is TGCGCCAGCAGCCCGGGAGGGGGGAACACTGAAGCTTTCTTT. Translating it yields CASSPGGGNTEAFF. The V and J genes are TRBV5-1 and TRBJ1-1; a possible D gene is TRBD1 (6 bases). Germline assignment: CDR1 SGHRS and CDR2 YFSETQ. The CDR3 contains 14 residues. Deletions cut 4 bases from V and 1 base from J, with 11 bases between. The full variable domain, its missing parts supplied by reference TRBV5-1 and TRBJ1-1, is KAGVTQTPRYLIKTRGQQVTLSCSPISGHRSVSWYQQTPGQGLQFLFEYFSETQRNKGNFPGRFSGRQFSNSRSEMNVSTLELGDSALYLCASSPGGGNTEAFFGQGTRLTVV.

The rearrangement links TRBV11-2 to TRBJ2-3, with TRBD2 identical over 9 bases. Germline V gene lookup returns CDR1 SGHAT and CDR2 FQNNGV. Losses at the gene ends were 2 bases for V and 7 bases for J; bases not matched to a gene: 13. The CDR3 sequence is 17 residues long. CDR3 sequence reads: CASSLIRVAGDANTQYF. The CDR3 region has the DNA TGTGCCAGCAGCTTAATTCGTGTAGCGGGAGACGCGAATACGCAGTATTTT.

This chain uses TRBV9 with TRBJ2-2; perhaps TRBD2 as D (6 bases). Trimming took 0 bases from V and 7 from J, leaving 10 bases between them. CDR3 length: 14 residues. Germline V gene lookup returns CDR1 SGDLS and CDR2 YYNGEE. The CDR3 DNA follows: TGTGCCAGCAGCGTAGCGGGAGAAGTCGGGGAGCTGTTTTTT. This gives the protein CASSVAGEVGELFF.

The V gene is TRBV5-1, the J gene TRBJ2-7; D may correspond to TRBD1 or TRBD2 (5 bases each). Germline loops: CDR1 SGHRS, CDR2 YFSETQ. The CDR3 is made up of 14 amino acids. V lost 5 bases and J 3 bases, leaving 15 bases between the germline ends. CDR3 residues: CASRDRDGFYEQYF. CDR3 sequence (DNA): TGCGCCAGCAGGGACCGGGACGGCTTCTACGAGCAGTACTTC.

The rearrangement links TRBV28 to TRBJ1-1; D ambiguous. The CDR3 loop spans 13 amino acids. The germline gives CDR1 MDHEN, CDR2 SYDVKM. Trimming cost V 3 bases and J 3 bases, with 8 bases left between them. The chain's CDR3 is CASSFVRHTEAFF. CDR3 in DNA: TGTGCCAGCAGTTTTGTCAGACACACTGAAGCTTTCTTT.

This chain connects TRBV7-9 to TRBJ2-7; 8 bases agree with TRBD2. The trim removed 0 bases at V and 7 bases at J, leaving 8 bases unmatched. This CDR3 contains 15 residues. Germline CDR1 and CDR2: SEHNR and FQNEAQ (reference sequence). The CDR3 spells CASSLASGGMPEQYF. CDR3 nucleotide sequence: TGTGCCAGCAGCTTAGCTTCGGGAGGGATGCCTGAGCAGTACTTC.

The V call is TRBV28, the J call TRBJ2-6; D is tentatively TRBD1 or TRBD2 (5 bases each). Germline V lookup: CDR1 MDHEN, CDR2 SYDVKM. The CDR3 totals 16 residues. Trimming shortened V by 5 bases and J by 4 bases, and 15 bases separated the two germline ends. CDR3 sequence: CASSIDWGSGANVLTF. The CDR3 nucleotides are TGTGCCAGCAGTATCGATTGGGGGTCCGGGGCCAACGTCCTGACTTTC.

The gene calls are TRBV4-2 and TRBJ2-2, with 7 bases identical to TRBD2. The trim removed 0 bases at V and 5 bases at J, leaving 9 bases unmatched. Germline CDR1 LGHNA, CDR2 YNFKEQ. The CDR3 loop spans 17 amino acids. This CDR3 reads CASSQDRGLVLTGELFF. The CDR3 DNA sequence: TGTGCCAGCAGCCAAGATCGAGGACTAGTTCTGACCGGGGAGCTGTTTTTT.

The chain links TRBV5-1 to TRBJ1-2; no firm D call. V lost 4 bases to trimming and J lost 7 bases, with 8 bases between them. The germline CDR1 and CDR2 sequences are SGHRS and YFSETQ. CDR3 length: 11 residues. CDR3 DNA: TGCGCCAGCAGCGGTAGGGTTGGCTACACCTTC. It is translated as CASSGRVGYTF. Full variable domain (rest looked up from reference TRBV5-1 and TRBJ1-2): KAGVTQTPRYLIKTRGQQVTLSCSPISGHRSVSWYQQTPGQGLQFLFEYFSETQRNKGNFPGRFSGRQFSNSRSEMNVSTLELGDSALYLCASSGRVGYTFGSGTRLTVV.

J is TRBJ2-7 and V is TRBV11-2; D is uncertain. This CDR3 is 14 amino acids long. Trimming removed 5 bases from V and 0 bases from J, with 11 bases in between. Per germline, CDR1 SGHAT and CDR2 FQNNGV. The CDR3 region is CASSIGPSSYEQYF. CDR3 in DNA: TGTGCCAGCAGCATAGGTCCAAGCTCCTACGAGCAGTACTTC.

This clone has a single count. The J gene is TRBJ2-7, the V gene TRBV27, with 9 bases aligning to TRBD1. J was trimmed by 2 bases and V by 6 bases; bases with no gene match: 11. CDR1 is MNHEY, CDR2 SMNVEV, per germline (reference sequence). This CDR3 region has 16 residues. The DNA of the CDR3 is TGTGCCAGCAGCCAACTCCTGGGACAGGGTCCCTACGAGCAGTACTTC. Residues: CASSQLLGQGPYEQYF.

To note about this clone: The same CDR3 arises from other DNA sequences in this sample as well. The gene calls are TRBV27 and TRBJ1-1; D might be TRBD1 (6 bases). The V end lost 2 bases, the J end lost 5 bases, and 12 bases lay between the germline ends. The germline V gene encodes CDR1 MNHEY and CDR2 SMNVEV (reference sequence). CDR3 size: 14 residues. This chain's CDR3 is CASSLGGAGTEAFF. As DNA, the CDR3 is TGTGCCAGCAGTTTAGGGGGGGCTGGTACTGAAGCTTTCTTT.

The V call is TRBV2, the J call TRBJ2-7; TRBD1 agrees at 9 bases. With V trimmed by 6 bases and J by 3 bases, 9 bases remained unmatched. The CDR3 consists of 15 residues. The germline V gene encodes CDR1 SNHLY and CDR2 FYNNEI. DNA for the CDR3: TGTGCCAGCAGCCAATCCGGGACAGGGTACTACGAGCAGTACTTC. Translated, it gives CASSQSGTGYYEQYF.

This clone was counted a single time. The rearrangement links TRBV10-3 to TRBJ2-2; 8 bases fit TRBD2. Per germline, CDR1 ENHRY and CDR2 SYGVKD. This CDR3 region has 16 residues. Trimming took 8 bases from V and 3 from J; bases not matched to a gene: 11. CDR3 in DNA: TGTGCCATCTGGACTAGCTCATTGGGGCACACCGGGGAGCTGTTTTTT. Protein sequence: CAIWTSSLGHTGELFF.

This chain connects TRBV4-1 to TRBJ2-7; D might be TRBD1 or TRBD2, each matching 5 bases. Looked up from germline, CDR1 is MGHRA and CDR2 is YSYEKL. Trimming stripped 3 bases from V and 5 bases from J, with 11 bases between. The CDR3 has 13 amino acids. The CDR3 here is CASSQGEKDEQYF. CDR3 sequence (DNA): TGCGCCAGCAGCCAGGGGGAGAAAGACGAGCAGTACTTC.

The chain links TRBV6-1 to TRBJ2-2, with D unresolved. The CDR3 extends over 14 amino acids. Germline V gene data show CDR1 as MNHNS and CDR2 as SASEGT. V lost 8 bases and J lost 6, with 16 bases in between. The CDR3 spells CASLWWDRAGELFF. The CDR3 DNA reads TGTGCCAGCCTTTGGTGGGATAGGGCCGGGGAGCTGTTTTTT.

V is TRBV9 and J is TRBJ1-2; tentatively, D is TRBD1 (5 bases). The germline gives CDR1 SGDLS, CDR2 YYNGEE. Deletions cut 0 bases from V and 5 bases from J, with 17 bases between. The CDR3 consists of 16 residues. The CDR3 region is CASSVGSGLGTYGYTF. DNA of the CDR3: TGTGCCAGCAGCGTAGGTTCGGGGCTTGGCACTTATGGCTACACCTTC.

V and J are TRBV7-9 and TRBJ1-1; no reliable D call. The CDR3 spans 12 residues. Germline V gene data show CDR1 as SEHNR and CDR2 as FQNEAQ (reference sequence). The V gene lost 1 base and the J gene lost 10 bases, with 10 bases spanning the gap. CDR3 sequence reads: CASSLGLRGAFF. CDR3 bases: TGTGCCAGCAGCTTAGGCCTTCGAGGAGCTTTCTTT.

A single count supports this clone. The chain has TRBV30 and TRBJ1-3, with D tentatively TRBD1 (5 bases). CDR1 is GTSNPN and CDR2 is SVGIG in the germline V gene (reference sequence). V dropped 0 bases and J dropped 2 bases, with 11 bases sitting between them. The CDR3 has 15 residues. DNA of the CDR3: TGTGCCTGGAGTGTTTTATGGGGGACTGGAAACACCATATATTTT. It encodes CAWSVLWGTGNTIYF.